The rows below give T cell receptor beta chains drawn from one sample of a study of regulatory T cells in long-lasting Graves disease. A single record per CDR3 protein comes from TCRdb applying MiXCR to the multiplex PCR reads. The sample has some 450,000 distinct CDR3 sequences, 23% seen once. Sequences were derived from peripheral blood mononuclear cells (PBMCs), sampled when the disease was refractory, from a patient treated with antithyroid drugs. The receptors derive from a female donor with Graves disease. Each CDR3 is given with its conserved first and last residue. D genes are given only for firm matches. Clone size is shown for a subset of rows, as once, few, many or a class of expanded clone.

>many|TRBV28|-|TRBJ1-4
CASRNPDRFGEKLFF
TGTGCCAGCAGAAACCCGGACAGATTTGGCGAAAAACTGTTTTTT
>-|TRBV28|-|TRBJ2-1
CASSRLQVREQFF
TGTGCCAGCAGTCGCTTACAGGTTCGTGAGCAGTTCTTC
>many|TRBV6-5|-|TRBJ1-1
CASSYSAVMNTEAFF
TGTGCCAGCAGTTACTCCGCGGTCATGAACACTGAAGCTTTCTTT
>few|TRBV20-1|-|TRBJ1-5
CSARGWAYSNQPQHF
TGCAGTGCTAGAGGTTGGGCCTATAGCAATCAGCCCCAGCATTTT
>few|TRBV25-1|-|TRBJ1-5
CASSELGREGQPQHF
TGTGCCAGCAGTGAGCTTGGCAGGGAGGGTCAGCCCCAGCATTTT
>few|TRBV29-1|-|TRBJ1-5
CSGLVASGQPQHF
TGCAGCGGCCTCGTTGCCTCGGGACAGCCCCAGCATTTT
>many|TRBV28|TRBD1|TRBJ1-4
CASSLSQGLGEKLFF
TGTGCCAGCAGTTTATCACAGGGGTTGGGCGAAAAACTGTTTTTT
>-|TRBV2|TRBD1|TRBJ2-4
CASSSAGTGVKNIQYF
TGTGCCAGCAGTTCCGCCGGGACAGGGGTCAAAAACATTCAGTACTTC
>few|TRBV6-1|-|TRBJ2-7
CASSPTDYEQYF
TGTGCCAGCAGTCCCACCGACTACGAGCAGTACTTC
>-|TRBV30|-|TRBJ2-7
CAWSNLAYEQYF
TGTGCCTGGAGTAATCTGGCCTACGAGCAGTACTTC
>-|TRBV5-1|TRBD2|TRBJ2-7
CASSLVAGGNEQYF
TGCGCCAGCAGCTTGGTAGCGGGAGGGAACGAGCAGTACTTC
>many|TRBV12-3/TRBV12-4|TRBD1|TRBJ2-2
CASIQDRVSTGELFF
TGTGCCAGCATTCAGGACAGGGTGTCCACCGGGGAGCTGTTTTTT
>many|TRBV11-1|-|TRBJ2-5
CASSLDRIMKTQYF
TGTGCCAGCAGCTTGGACAGAATTATGAAGACCCAGTACTTC
>-|TRBV4-1|-|TRBJ2-1
CASSPRVGPSSYNEQFF
TGCGCCAGCAGCCCGAGAGTAGGCCCAAGCTCCTACAATGAGCAGTTCTTC
>few|TRBV7-9|TRBD2|TRBJ2-7
CASSSAPGTSASYEQYF
TGTGCCAGCAGCTCAGCCCCCGGGACTAGCGCCTCCTACGAGCAGTACTTC
>-|TRBV10-3|-|TRBJ2-7
CAISYAAPGFYKQYF
TGTGCCATCAGTTACGCGGCCCCGGGCTTCTACAAGCAGTACTTC
>many|TRBV20-1|-|TRBJ2-5
CSAMSGAGETQYF
TGCAGTGCTATGAGTGGGGCCGGAGAGACCCAGTACTTC
>-|TRBV5-5|TRBD1|TRBJ1-2
CASSTLQGVFGYTF
TGTGCCAGCAGCACATTACAGGGGGTTTTTGGCTACACCTTC
>-|TRBV6-1|-|TRBJ1-2
CASSRRAYGYTF
TGTGCCAGCAGTCGGAGAGCCTATGGCTACACCTTC
>few|TRBV24-1|-|TRBJ1-2
CATSDFSGDYGYTF
TGTGCCACCAGTGATTTCAGTGGAGACTATGGCTACACCTTC
>-|TRBV6-2/TRBV6-3|-|TRBJ2-2
CASSYSITGELFF
TGTGCCAGCAGTTACTCAATCACCGGGGAGCTGTTTTTT
>many|TRBV27|TRBD1|TRBJ1-6
CASRPVGGTNSPLHF
TGTGCCAGCAGACCGGTAGGGGGCACTAATTCACCCCTCCACTTT
>many|TRBV20-1|-|TRBJ2-7
CSAREDYEQYF
TGCAGTGCTAGAGAGGACTACGAGCAGTACTTC
>few|TRBV4-1|-|TRBJ1-5
CASSQDGENQPQHF
TGCGCCAGCAGCCAAGACGGAGAGAATCAGCCCCAGCATTTT
>-|TRBV30|TRBD2|TRBJ2-3
CAWRSAGGKDTQYF
TGTGCCTGGAGGTCGGCGGGAGGGAAAGATACGCAGTATTTT
>-|TRBV28|TRBD2|TRBJ2-3
CASSFLASGRRTDTQYF
TGTGCCAGCAGTTTCCTTGCTAGCGGGAGGAGGACAGATACGCAGTATTTT
>many|TRBV28|-|TRBJ2-7
CASSLVSVSYEQYF
TGTGCCAGCAGTTTAGTCAGCGTTTCCTACGAGCAGTACTTC
>-|TRBV6-9|-|TRBJ1-1
CASSYRGLDTEAFF
TGTGCCAGCAGTTACAGGGGTTTGGACACTGAAGCTTTCTTT
>few|TRBV27|-|TRBJ1-1
CASSSLVREVKTFF
TGTGCCAGCAGTTCCCTGGTGCGGGAAGTGAAGACTTTCTTT
>many|TRBV7-2|-|TRBJ1-5
CASSLGGGDQPQHF
TGTGCCAGCAGTCTTGGAGGGGGGGATCAGCCCCAGCATTTT